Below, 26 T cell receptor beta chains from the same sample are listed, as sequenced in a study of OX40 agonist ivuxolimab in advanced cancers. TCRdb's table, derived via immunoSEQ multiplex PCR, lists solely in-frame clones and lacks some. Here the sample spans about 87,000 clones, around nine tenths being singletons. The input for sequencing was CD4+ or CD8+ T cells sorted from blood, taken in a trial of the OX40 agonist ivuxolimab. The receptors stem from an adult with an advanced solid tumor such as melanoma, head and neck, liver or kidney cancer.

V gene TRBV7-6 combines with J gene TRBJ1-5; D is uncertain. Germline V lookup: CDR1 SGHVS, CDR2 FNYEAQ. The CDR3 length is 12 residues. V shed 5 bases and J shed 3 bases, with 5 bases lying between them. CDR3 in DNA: TGTGCCAGCAGCCAACCCAATCAGCCCCAGCATTTT. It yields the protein CASSQPNQPQHF.

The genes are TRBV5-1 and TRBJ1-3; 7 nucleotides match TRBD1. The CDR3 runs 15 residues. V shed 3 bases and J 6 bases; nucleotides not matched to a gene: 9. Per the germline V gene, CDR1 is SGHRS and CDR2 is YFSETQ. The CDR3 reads CASSSGQARVNTIYF. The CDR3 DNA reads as TGCGCCAGCAGCTCTGGACAGGCGCGAGTAAACACCATATATTTT.

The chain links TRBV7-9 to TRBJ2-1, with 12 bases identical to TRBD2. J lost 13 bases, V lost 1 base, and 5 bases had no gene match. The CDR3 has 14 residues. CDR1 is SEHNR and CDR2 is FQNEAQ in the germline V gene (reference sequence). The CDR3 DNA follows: TGTGCCAGCAGCTTAGGCGGACTAGCGGGATCCCAGTTCTTC. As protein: CASSLGGLAGSQFF.

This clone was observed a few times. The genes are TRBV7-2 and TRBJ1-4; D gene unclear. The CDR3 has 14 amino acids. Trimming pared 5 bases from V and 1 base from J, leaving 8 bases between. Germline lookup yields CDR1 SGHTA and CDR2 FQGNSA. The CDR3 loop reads CASSPVGTNEKLFF. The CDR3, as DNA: TGTGCCAGCAGCCCCGTGGGAACTAATGAAAAACTGTTTTTT.

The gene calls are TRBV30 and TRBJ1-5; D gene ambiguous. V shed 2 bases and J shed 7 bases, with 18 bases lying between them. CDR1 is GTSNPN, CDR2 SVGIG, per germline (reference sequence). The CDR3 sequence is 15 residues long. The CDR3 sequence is CAWSTDQGIVQPQHF. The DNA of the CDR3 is TGTGCCTGGAGTACGGACCAAGGAATTGTCCAGCCCCAGCATTTT.

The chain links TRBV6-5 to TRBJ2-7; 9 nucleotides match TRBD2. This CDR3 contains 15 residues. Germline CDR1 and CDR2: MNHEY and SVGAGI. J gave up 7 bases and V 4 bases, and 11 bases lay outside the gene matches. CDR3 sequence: CASSSSSGAWEEQYF. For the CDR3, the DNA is TGTGCCAGCAGTTCCTCTAGCGGGGCTTGGGAGGAGCAGTACTTC.

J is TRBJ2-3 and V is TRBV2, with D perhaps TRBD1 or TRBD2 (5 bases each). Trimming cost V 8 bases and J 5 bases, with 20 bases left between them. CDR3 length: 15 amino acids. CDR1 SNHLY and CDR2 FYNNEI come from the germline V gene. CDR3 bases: TGTGCCAGCGGGTCCGGGACCTATATTAGAGATACGCAGTATTTT. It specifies CASGSGTYIRDTQYF.

The CDR3 spells CASSPGVNTDTQYF. In DNA form, the CDR3 reads TGTGCCAGCTCACCCGGCGTGAATACAGATACGCAGTATTTT. V and J are TRBV18 and TRBJ2-3; D gene uncertain. V lost 3 bases to trimming and J lost 3 bases, with 10 bases between them. Germline CDR1 is KGHSH and CDR2 is LQKENI. The length of the CDR3 is 14 residues.

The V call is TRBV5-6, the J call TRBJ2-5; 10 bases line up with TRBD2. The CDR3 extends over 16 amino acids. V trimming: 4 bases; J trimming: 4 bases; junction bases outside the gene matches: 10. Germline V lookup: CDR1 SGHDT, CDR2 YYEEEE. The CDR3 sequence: CASSALAGVGGETQYF. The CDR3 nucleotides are TGTGCCAGCAGCGCGCTAGCGGGAGTAGGTGGAGAGACCCAGTACTTC.

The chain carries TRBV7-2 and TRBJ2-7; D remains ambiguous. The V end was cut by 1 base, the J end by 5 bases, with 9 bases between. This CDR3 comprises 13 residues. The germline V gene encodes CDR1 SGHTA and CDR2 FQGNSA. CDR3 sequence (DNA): TGTGCCAGCAGCTTAGGCCCCATAGACGAGCAGTACTTC. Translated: CASSLGPIDEQYF.

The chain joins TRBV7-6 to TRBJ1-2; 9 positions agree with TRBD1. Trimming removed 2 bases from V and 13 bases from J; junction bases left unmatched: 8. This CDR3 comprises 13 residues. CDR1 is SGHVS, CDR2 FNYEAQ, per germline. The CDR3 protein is CASSLILQGAATF. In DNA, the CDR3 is TGTGCCAGCAGCTTAATATTACAGGGGGCGGCCACCTTC.

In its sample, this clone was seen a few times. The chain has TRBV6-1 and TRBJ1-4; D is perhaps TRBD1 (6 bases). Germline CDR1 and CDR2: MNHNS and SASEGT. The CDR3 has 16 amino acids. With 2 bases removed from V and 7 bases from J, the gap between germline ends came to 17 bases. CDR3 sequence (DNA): TGTGCCAGCAGTGAATGGGAGCGGGGGCCGGGTGAAAAACTGTTTTTT. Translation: CASSEWERGPGEKLFF.

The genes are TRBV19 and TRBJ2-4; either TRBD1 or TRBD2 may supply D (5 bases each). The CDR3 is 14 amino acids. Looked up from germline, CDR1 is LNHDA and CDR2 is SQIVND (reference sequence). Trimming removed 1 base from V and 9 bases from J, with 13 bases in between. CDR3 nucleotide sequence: TGTGCCAGTAGTATAGGAGGGGATTGGGGCATTCAGTACTTC. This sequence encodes CASSIGGDWGIQYF.

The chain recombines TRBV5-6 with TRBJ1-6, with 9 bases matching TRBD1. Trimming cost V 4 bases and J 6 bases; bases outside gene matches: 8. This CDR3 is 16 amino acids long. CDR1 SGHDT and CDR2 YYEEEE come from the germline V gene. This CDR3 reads CASSPGQGRRNSPLHF. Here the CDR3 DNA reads TGTGCCAGCAGCCCGGGACAGGGAAGACGTAATTCACCCCTCCACTTT.

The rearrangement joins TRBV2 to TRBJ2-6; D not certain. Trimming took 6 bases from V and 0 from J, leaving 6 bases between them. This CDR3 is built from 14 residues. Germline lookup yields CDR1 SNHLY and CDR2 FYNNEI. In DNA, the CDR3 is TGTGCCAGCAGGATCGGCTCTGGGGCCAACGTCCTGACTTTC. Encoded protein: CASRIGSGANVLTF.

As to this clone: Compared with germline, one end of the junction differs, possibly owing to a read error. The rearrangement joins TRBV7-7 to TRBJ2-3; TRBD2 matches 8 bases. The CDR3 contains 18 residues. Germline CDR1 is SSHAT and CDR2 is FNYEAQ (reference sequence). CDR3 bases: TGTGCTAGCAGCTTAGGGAGCTTGGCGGGGGGCCTCACAGATACGCAGTATTTT. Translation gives CASSLGSLAGGLTDTQYF.

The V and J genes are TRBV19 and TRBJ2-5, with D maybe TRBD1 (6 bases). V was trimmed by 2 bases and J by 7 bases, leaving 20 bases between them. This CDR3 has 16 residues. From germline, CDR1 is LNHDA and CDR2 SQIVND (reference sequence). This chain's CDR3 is CASSISRGPRMGTQYF. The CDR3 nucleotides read TGTGCCAGTAGTATAAGCAGGGGACCCAGAATGGGGACCCAGTACTTC.

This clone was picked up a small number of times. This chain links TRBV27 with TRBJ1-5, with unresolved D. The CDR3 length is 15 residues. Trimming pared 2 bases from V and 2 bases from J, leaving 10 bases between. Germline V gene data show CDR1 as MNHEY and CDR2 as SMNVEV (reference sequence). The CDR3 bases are TGTGCCAGCAGTTTAAGGACGGAGGGCAATCAGCCCCAGCATTTT. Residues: CASSLRTEGNQPQHF.

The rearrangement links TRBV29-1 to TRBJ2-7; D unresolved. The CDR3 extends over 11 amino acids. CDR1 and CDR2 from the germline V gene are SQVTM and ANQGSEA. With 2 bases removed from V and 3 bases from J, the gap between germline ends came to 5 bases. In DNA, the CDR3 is TGCAGCGTTGAAACTATCTACGAGCAGTACTTC. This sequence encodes CSVETIYEQYF.

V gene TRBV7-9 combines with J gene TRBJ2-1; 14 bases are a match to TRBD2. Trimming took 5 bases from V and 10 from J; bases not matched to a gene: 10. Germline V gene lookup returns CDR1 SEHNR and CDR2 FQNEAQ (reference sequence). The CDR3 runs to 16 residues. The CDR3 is CASSHRLAGGLGEQFF. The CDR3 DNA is TGTGCCAGCAGCCACCGACTAGCGGGAGGGTTGGGGGAGCAGTTCTTC.

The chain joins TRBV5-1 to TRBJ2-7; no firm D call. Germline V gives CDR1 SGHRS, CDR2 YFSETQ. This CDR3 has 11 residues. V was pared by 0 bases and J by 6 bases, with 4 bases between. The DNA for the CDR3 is TGCGCCAGCAGCTTGGAGGGCGAGCAGTACTTC. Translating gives CASSLEGEQYF.

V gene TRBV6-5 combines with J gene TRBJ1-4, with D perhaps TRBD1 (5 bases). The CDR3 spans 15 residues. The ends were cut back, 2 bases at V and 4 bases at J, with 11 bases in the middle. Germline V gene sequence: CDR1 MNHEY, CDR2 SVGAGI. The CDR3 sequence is CASSYEAGINEKLFF. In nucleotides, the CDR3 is TGTGCCAGCAGTTACGAGGCAGGGATTAATGAAAAACTGTTTTTT.

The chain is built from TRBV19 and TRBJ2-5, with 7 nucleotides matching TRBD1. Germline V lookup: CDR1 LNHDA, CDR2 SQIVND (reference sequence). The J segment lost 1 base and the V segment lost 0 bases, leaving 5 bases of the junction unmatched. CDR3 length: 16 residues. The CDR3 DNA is TGTGCCAGTAGTATAGATCCCCGGACAGGCCAAGAGACCCAGTACTTC. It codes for CASSIDPRTGQETQYF.

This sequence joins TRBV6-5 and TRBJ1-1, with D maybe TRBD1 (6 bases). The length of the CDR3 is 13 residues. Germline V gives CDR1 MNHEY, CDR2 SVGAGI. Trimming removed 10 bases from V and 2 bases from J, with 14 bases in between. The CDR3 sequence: CATAWGLNTEAFF. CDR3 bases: TGTGCCACCGCCTGGGGGCTCAACACTGAAGCTTTCTTT.

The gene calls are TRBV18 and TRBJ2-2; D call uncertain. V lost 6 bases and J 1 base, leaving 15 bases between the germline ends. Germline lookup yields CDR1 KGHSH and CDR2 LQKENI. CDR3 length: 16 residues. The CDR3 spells CASSHDFALNTGELFF. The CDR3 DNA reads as TGTGCCAGCTCGCACGACTTTGCACTGAACACCGGGGAGCTGTTTTTT. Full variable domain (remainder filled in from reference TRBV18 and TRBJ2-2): NAGVMQNPRHLVRRRGQEARLRCSPMKGHSHVYWYRQLPEEGLKFMVYLQKENIIDESGMPKERFSAEFPKEGPSILRIQQVVRGDSAAYFCASSHDFALNTGELFFGEGSRLTVL.

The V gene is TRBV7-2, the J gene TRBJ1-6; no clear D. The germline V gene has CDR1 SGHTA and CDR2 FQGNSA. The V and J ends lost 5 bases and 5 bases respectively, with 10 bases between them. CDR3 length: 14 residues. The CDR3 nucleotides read TGTGCCAGCAGCAGCCGGGTCGATAATTCACCCCTCCACTTT. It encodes CASSSRVDNSPLHF.